This T cell receptor beta chain was documented in a study of cytomegalovirus exposure and HLA in healthy donors. Study results and limitations: The listing of roughly 160 TCR beta chains classed them as cytomegalovirus-associated. Reportedly, diagnosis of cytomegalovirus status by the classifier showed high specificity and sensitivity. CMV antigen specificity was confirmed in vitro for three CMV-associated chains.

Trimming took off 4 bases at V and 8 bases at J, with 15 bases between the two ends. The length of the CDR3 is 13 residues. CDR1 SGHRS and CDR2 YFSETQ come from the germline V gene. On this clone itself: Antigen: not known.

The table came from immunoSEQ multiplex PCR; TCRdb's copy has only in-frame clones and leaves some out. The top ten clones hold over 1% of a sample with over 100,000 clones, about 91% of them seen once. The sequenced sample was PBMCs. The chain employs TRBV5-1 and TRBJ1-2; no reliable D call. The TCR comes from a woman aged 18-35 years in good health and CMV-seronegative. CDR3 coding DNA: TGCGCCAGCAGCCCCACGGAGTCGAGGGGCTACACCTTC. This gives the protein CASSPTESRGYTF.